The 14 T cell receptor beta chains listed next were all sequenced from one sample in a study of T-cell memory formation after mild COVID-19. TCRdb reprocessed the 5' RACE reads via MiXCR and lists one record per CDR3 protein. This sample has approximately 400,000 distinct CDR3 sequences, with 20% to 25% found just once. Sequenced input: PBMCs or a T cell subset sorted from them (not recorded which). The receptors were gathered from an adult woman who had mild COVID-19 (a few samples of this study predate the infection). Cell type and time point are not known.

The table lists this clonotype with a few counts. This CDR3 is CASSLEVGLQGSSYEQYF. CDR3 bases: TGTGCCAGCAGCTTAGAAGTGGGCCTACAGGGAAGCTCCTACGAGCAGTACTTC. V usage is TRBV7-9 and J usage is TRBJ2-7, with a possible D match to TRBD1 (6 bases). This CDR3 has 18 residues. The V gene lost 1 base and the J gene lost 0 bases, with 19 bases spanning the gap. Germline V gene sequence: CDR1 SEHNR, CDR2 FQNEAQ (reference sequence).

This clonotype was seen a few times. The chain links TRBV7-9 to TRBJ1-1; the D gene is possibly TRBD1 (5 bases). Trimming stripped 5 bases from V and 4 bases from J, with 14 bases between. Germline values: CDR1 SEHNR, CDR2 FQNEAQ (reference sequence). This CDR3 comprises 14 residues. The chain's CDR3 is CASSPEGLSTEAFF. The CDR3 region has the DNA TGTGCCAGCAGCCCGGAGGGGTTGAGCACTGAAGCTTTCTTT.

This clonotype was counted a few times. The V call is TRBV25-1, the J call TRBJ1-2, with 9 nucleotides matching TRBD1. The J segment lost 5 bases and the V segment lost 4 bases, leaving 14 bases of the junction unmatched. The CDR3 length is 17 residues. In germline, CDR1 is MGHDK, CDR2 SYGVNS. CDR3 in amino acids: CASSVVGTSGQGYGYTF. The DNA for the CDR3 is TGTGCCAGCAGTGTGGTTGGCACTTCAGGACAGGGGTATGGCTACACCTTC.

This clonotype was counted at least ten times. The rearrangement joins TRBV5-6 to TRBJ1-2; D remains ambiguous. The germline gives CDR1 SGHDT, CDR2 YYEEEE. The CDR3 extends over 12 amino acids. The V and J ends lost 4 bases and 5 bases respectively, with 9 bases between them. The CDR3 coding sequence is TGTGCCAGCAGCCTCGCCAGTTATGGCTACACCTTC. This sequence encodes CASSLASYGYTF. The full variable domain, with the rest looked up from reference TRBV5-6 and TRBJ1-2, is DAGVTQSPTHLIKTRGQQVTLRCSPKSGHDTVSWYQQALGQGPQFIFQYYEEEERQRGNFPDRFSGHQFPNYSSELNVNALLLGDSALYLCASSLASYGYTFGSGTRLTVV.

This clonotype was seen more than once but under ten times. V usage is TRBV18 and J usage is TRBJ1-1; 9 bases are a match to TRBD1. Germline values: CDR1 KGHSH, CDR2 LQKENI. Trimming took 0 bases from V and 4 from J; bases not matched to a gene: 6. CDR3 length equals 16 residues. As DNA, the CDR3 is TGTGCCAGCTCACCACCCGTACAGGGGGCCGTCACTGAAGCTTTCTTT. This gives the protein CASSPPVQGAVTEAFF. Combining the CDR3 with reference TRBV18 and TRBJ1-1 gives the whole variable domain NAGVMQNPRHLVRRRGQEARLRCSPMKGHSHVYWYRQLPEEGLKFMVYLQKENIIDESGMPKERFSAEFPKEGPSILRIQQVVRGDSAAYFCASSPPVQGAVTEAFFGQGTRLTVV.

The chain is built from TRBV2 and TRBJ1-2, with a possible D match to TRBD1 (5 bases). V lost 2 bases, J lost 8 bases, and 21 bases lay in between. The CDR3 has 16 amino acids. Germline loops: CDR1 SNHLY, CDR2 FYNNEI. The CDR3 DNA reads TGTGCCAGCAGTGAACAGCGGACTCTCCCACGGGGCGGCTACACCTTC. Translating gives CASSEQRTLPRGGYTF.

The chain joins TRBV12-3 or TRBV12-4 to TRBJ1-1; D not certain. This CDR3 contains 15 residues. Trimming stripped 1 base from V and 4 bases from J, with 13 bases between. The CDR3 DNA reads TGTGCCAGCAGTTTAGAGGGTAACGTCGCCACTGAAGCTTTCTTT. Translating gives CASSLEGNVATEAFF.

The chain joins TRBV2 to TRBJ2-7; no reliable D call. Looked up from germline, CDR1 is SNHLY and CDR2 is FYNNEI. V shed 8 bases and J shed 10 bases, with 12 bases lying between them. This CDR3 comprises 10 residues. The CDR3 DNA reads TGTGCCAGCGGGATGAGTGAACAGTACTTC. It specifies CASGMSEQYF.

V is TRBV5-1 and J is TRBJ2-3; 10 bases agree with TRBD2. The CDR3 has 16 residues. With 7 bases clipped from V and 0 bases from J, the junction kept 8 bases outside the gene matches. Germline-derived CDR1 and CDR2 are SGHRS and YFSETQ. The CDR3 region has the DNA TGCGCCAGCTCAGCGGGGGGGGCTCCTAGCACAGATACGCAGTATTTT. Encoded protein: CASSAGGAPSTDTQYF.

A few counts support this clonotype. This chain links TRBV12-3 or TRBV12-4 with TRBJ2-3; the D gene is possibly TRBD1 (6 bases). The CDR3 is made up of 14 amino acids. The germline V and J ends were trimmed by 3 bases and 5 bases, with 12 bases remaining between them. CDR3 residues: CASSLARGKDTQYF. The CDR3, as DNA: TGTGCCAGCAGTTTGGCCAGGGGAAAAGATACGCAGTATTTT.

The chain employs TRBV18 and TRBJ2-1; D is unresolved. V was clipped by 0 bases and J by 6 bases, with 9 bases between them. The CDR3 length is 14 residues. CDR1 is KGHSH and CDR2 is LQKENI in the germline V gene. The CDR3 region has the DNA TGTGCCAGCTCACCACCGACATTGGGCAATGAGCAGTTCTTC. This sequence encodes CASSPPTLGNEQFF.

This sequence joins TRBV4-1 and TRBJ2-2; D is perhaps TRBD1 (5 bases). Germline CDR1 reads MGHRA; CDR2 reads YSYEKL. The CDR3 has 15 amino acids. V was clipped by 0 bases and J by 4 bases, with 9 bases between them. The chain's CDR3 is CASSQEAGSTGELFF. The CDR3, as DNA: TGCGCCAGCAGCCAAGAGGCAGGGTCCACCGGGGAGCTGTTTTTT.

This clonotype was seen only a few times. The J gene is TRBJ1-2, the V gene TRBV12-3 or TRBV12-4, with 10 bases identical to TRBD1. CDR3 size: 15 residues. J was trimmed by 2 bases and V by 0 bases; bases with no gene match: 0. In DNA, the CDR3 is TGTGCCAGCAGTTTAGCGGGACAGGGGAACTATGGCTACACCTTC. Residues: CASSLAGQGNYGYTF.

This sequence joins TRBV7-9 and TRBJ1-6; 10 nucleotides match TRBD1. CDR3 length: 16 amino acids. Trimming took 5 bases from V and 6 from J; bases not matched to a gene: 7. Germline V lookup: CDR1 SEHNR, CDR2 FQNEAQ (reference sequence). DNA for the CDR3: TGTGCCAGCAGCCCTGCACGGACAGGGGGTAATTCACCCCTCCACTTT. Protein product: CASSPARTGGNSPLHF.